This is a list of T cell receptor beta chains from one sample in a study of breast tumors, draining lymph nodes, adjacent tissues. TCRdb fed the multiplex PCR reads into MiXCR, producing one record per CDR3 protein. Counted here are roughly 120,000 distinct CDR3 sequences, roughly 21% occurring once; the ten biggest clones make up more than 3%. The sample consisted of axillary lymph node tissue. These receptors were obtained from a female donor with breast cancer. Some clones in this sample may be carry-over from other donors' samples. CDR3s include the opening cysteine and the closing phenylalanine or tryptophan. A D gene is named only where the DNA matches it firmly. Clone size appears in some rows only: once, few, many, or a class for an expanded clone.

cdr3_length	d_call	v_call	clone_size	j_call	cdr3_aa	cdr3_nt
16	TRBD1	TRBV24-1	many	TRBJ2-1	CATSDPTGAKYNEQFF	TGTGCCACCAGTGACCCGACAGGGGCCAAATACAATGAGCAGTTCTTC
14	.	TRBV6-1	many	TRBJ1-6	CASSEVAGLSPLHF	TGTGCCAGCAGTGAAGTGGCAGGGTTGTCACCCCTCCACTTT
15	TRBD1	TRBV5-1	many	TRBJ1-2	CASTLGQGAGHGYTF	TGCGCCAGCACCCTGGGGCAGGGGGCAGGCCATGGCTACACCTTC
15	.	TRBV12-1	many	TRBJ2-7	CASSLTSGRAYEQYF	TGCGCCAGCAGCTTAACTAGCGGGAGGGCCTACGAGCAGTACTTC
16	.	TRBV10-3	many	TRBJ1-6	CAISFEEDVPISPLHF	TGTGCCATCAGTTTCGAGGAGGACGTTCCTATTTCACCCCTCCACTTT
12	.	TRBV29-1	many	TRBJ2-1	CSVGQPYNEQFF	TGCAGCGTAGGACAGCCCTACAATGAGCAGTTCTTC
15	TRBD1	TRBV13	many	TRBJ1-3	CASSPGQGHGNTIYF	TGTGCCAGCAGCCCCGGACAGGGTCATGGAAACACCATATATTTT
17	.	TRBV12-3/TRBV12-4	many	TRBJ2-7	CASSPHPARLVSYEQYF	TGTGCCAGCAGCCCACACCCTGCCCGACTAGTATCCTACGAGCAGTACTTC
18	.	TRBV27	few	TRBJ1-2	CASSPNLGTPGGGDGYTF	TGTGCCAGCAGTCCCAATCTTGGGACCCCCGGAGGCGGTGATGGCTACACCTTC
14	.	TRBV5-1	many	TRBJ2-5	CASSLATGEETQYF	TGCGCCAGCAGCTTGGCCACGGGAGAAGAGACCCAGTACTTC
13	.	TRBV12-3/TRBV12-4	.	TRBJ1-6	CASSFQGKSPLHF	TGTGCCAGCAGTTTTCAGGGGAAATCACCCCTCCACTTT